The source of this T cell receptor (beta chain) is a study of CD8 T cells in ankylosing spondylitis. The V gene lost 2 bases and the J gene lost 5 bases, with 9 bases spanning the gap. CDR3 length: 14 amino acids. A single record per CDR3 protein comes from TCRdb applying MiXCR to the 5' RACE reads. Of approximately 100,000 distinct CDR3 sequences in the sample, roughly 8.3% were seen once. This clonotype was observed many times. Sequenced material: blood, either unsorted or a sorted T cell fraction (not recorded which). This TCR came from a male donor with ankylosing spondylitis or in good health (not recorded which). This sequence joins TRBV12-3 or TRBV12-4 and TRBJ1-4, with unresolved D. Here the CDR3 reads CASSLIDGNEKLFF. The CDR3 nucleotides read TGTGCCAGCAGTTTAATCGACGGGAATGAAAAACTGTTTTTT.